The entry below gives a single TCR beta chain sequence along with its context. This clone was observed at least ten times. Its antigen is not yet known. No base quality values were provided; no much bigger clone lies one nucleotide off. All of the isolated RNA was reverse transcribed with the High Capacity cDNA Reverse Transcription Kit, so expressed TCRB transcripts were sequenced. Naive, central memory and regulatory T cell samples underwent deep immunoSEQ sequencing, averaging around 3.9 million total reads per sample. Sorted cells were lysed in RLT buffer and RNA was extracted with DNase-treated RNeasy Micro or Mini kits, depending on cell number. Each cell subset was processed on its own to prevent cross-contamination, while patient and healthy donor samples were processed together. Using the immunoSEQ multiplex PCR, TCRB sequences were amplified from cDNA into 87-bp fragments spanning the CDR3 region. Amplicons were sequenced on the Illumina HiSeq platform. As for how the authors treated the data: Synthetic template baselines were used to correct PCR bias computationally, reads within Hamming distance 2 were collapsed together, and singletons that could not be merged were discarded. Reads were aligned to IMGT to assign V, D and J genes, CDR3 length, and insertions or deletions at six rearrangement sites. Clonotype counts were normalized to sorted cell number within each subset before computing true diversity and Gini coefficients with the tcR R package. The overlap coefficient, calculated on TCRB nucleotide sequences, was used to measure repertoire sharing. Sourced from immuneACCESS, this table was stored by TCRdb with only in-frame sequences that have V and J called. A share of the clones is absent; for the studies checked, an unresolved V gene accounts for under half, and the remainder has no known explanation. That table is the source of V, J and clone size, and D and trimming were worked out from the DNA. In all, the sample holds about 210,000 clones, and approximately 10% of those were seen once. Together, the top ten hold approximately 1.4% of the sample.

The source of the sample is a study of beta chain features in type 1 diabetes (dated by TCRdb to the late 2010s). Regarding the research as a whole: Mean age, gender distribution, total cell number and subset yield did not differ between patients and healthy donors. A total of roughly 98,000,000 sorted cells were examined across all samples, and RNA yield correlated strongly with the number of cells per subset. In the study, TCRB repertoires of sorted circulating CD4+ T cell subsets from recently diagnosed type 1 diabetes patients were compared with those of matched healthy donors. Whereas all 30 or so donors provided naive and central memory subsets, regulatory and stem cell-like memory subsets were isolated from just 8 patients and roughly eight healthy donors. The paper's findings and limits, for the study overall: Naive, central memory and regulatory TCRB repertoires appeared to be more alike among patients than among healthy donors. PCR may preferentially amplify shorter templates, but because patient and control samples were amplified and corrected together, any resulting skew would affect both groups equally. Because the HLA sub-analyses included only small numbers of individuals, any influence of HLA type on TCRB rearrangement was left unresolved. At VDJ recombination sites, type 1 diabetes patients had fewer insertions and more deleted nucleotides, which implies abnormalities in thymic rearrangement. In all four CD4+ subsets, TCRB CDR3 length was moderately but significantly shorter in type 1 diabetes patients. Because cDNA rather than genomic DNA was sequenced, highly expressing activated cells could have been over-represented, although no difference in activation and CD3 levels was found between groups.

From each donor, a single peripheral blood sample of about 120 mL on average was drawn into heparinised tubes. A BD FACSAria II was used to sort naive, central memory, regulatory and stem cell-like memory CD4+ T cells with a panel that included CD45RO, CCR7, CD25, CD127, CD95 and CD27. Every sorted population had a purity above 95%. PBMCs were isolated immediately by Lymphoprep density gradient centrifugation and stained directly without culture. So that batch effects would be minimized, each experiment stained and sorted samples in pairs, pairing one healthy donor with one patient. CDR1 and CDR2, per the germline V gene (reference sequence), are GTSNPN and SVGIG. V lost 3 bases and J lost 1 base, and the count of bases not matched to a germline gene is 7. Its CDR3 holds 15 amino acids, cysteine through phenylalanine. The read is trimmed to its CDR3 DNA, 45 bases read in frame from base 1.

Source material: central memory CD4+ T cells from blood. This receptor was taken from a man between 18 and 35 years old in good health. The chain is encoded by TRBV30 joined to TRBJ2-5, with 8 bases matching TRBD2. The CDR3 region: CAWSFTSGLQETQYF. At the DNA level, the sequence is TGTGCCTGGAGCTTTACTAGCGGCCTCCAAGAGACCCAGTACTTC.